A selection of T cell receptor beta chains follows, all from one sample in a study of cytomegalovirus exposure and HLA in healthy donors. The repertoire was sequenced with immunoSEQ multiplex PCR; TCRdb's copy has only in-frame clones and lacks some. In the table there are about 160,000 clones, about three quarters of which are singletons. The material sequenced was PBMCs. These receptors all stem from a female donor in good health and CMV-seronegative. Both conserved end residues are part of each CDR3. A D gene is named only where the DNA matches it firmly. Clone sizes are given selectively: once, few, many, or a class where the clone is expanded.

NA TRBJ2-3 TRBV5-1 NA CASSLEGETPDTQYF TGCGCCAGCAGCTTGGAGGGGGAAACCCCAGATACGCAGTATTTT
once TRBJ1-2 TRBV30 TRBD1 CAWSGGTAYLANYGYTF TGTGCCTGGAGTGGGGGGACAGCTTATTTAGCTAACTATGGCTACACCTTC
NA TRBJ1-1 TRBV29-1 NA CSVGDTKNTEAFF TGCAGCGTTGGGGACACGAAGAACACTGAAGCTTTCTTT
NA TRBJ2-5 TRBV2 TRBD2 CASGLAEETQYF TGTGCCAGCGGACTAGCAGAGGAGACCCAGTACTTC
NA TRBJ2-1 TRBV5-1 TRBD2 CASSGGVNNEQFF TGCGCCAGCAGTGGGGGGGTAAACAATGAGCAGTTCTTC
NA TRBJ1-1 TRBV11-2 TRBD1 CASSFAGQLNTEAFF TGTGCCAGCAGCTTTGCGGGACAGCTGAACACTGAAGCTTTCTTT
NA TRBJ1-2 TRBV10-3 NA CAISESGLLAGRYGYTF TGTGCCATCAGTGAGTCGGGACTATTGGCAGGGCGCTATGGCTACACCTTC
NA TRBJ1-5 TRBV6-1 NA CASKGGVYQPQHF TGTGCCAGCAAGGGGGGGGTCTATCAGCCCCAGCATTTT
NA TRBJ2-7 TRBV9 TRBD2 CASSPQPGLAPTEQYF TGTGCCAGCAGTCCTCAACCGGGACTAGCGCCTACGGAGCAGTACTTC
NA TRBJ2-3 TRBV5-1 NA CASSRQVPTDTQYF TGCGCCAGCAGCCGACAGGTCCCCACAGATACGCAGTATTTT
NA TRBJ2-1 TRBV29-1 TRBD1 CSVEPWETGAVNEQFF TGCAGCGTTGAACCCTGGGAGACAGGGGCGGTGAATGAGCAGTTCTTC
NA TRBJ2-7 TRBV7-8 TRBD1 CASSLGRTGIYEQYF TGTGCCAGCAGCCTGGGACGGACAGGGATATACGAGCAGTACTTC
NA TRBJ1-1 TRBV5-1 TRBD1 CASSFRPQTGGVNTEAFF TGCGCCAGCAGCTTCCGCCCCCAGACAGGGGGCGTGAACACTGAAGCTTTCTTT
NA TRBJ1-2 TRBV9 TRBD1 CASSPGQGALGYTF TGTGCCAGCAGCCCTGGACAGGGGGCTTTAGGCTACACCTTC
NA TRBJ2-2 TRBV5-1 NA CASSQLTELAGELFF TGCGCCAGCAGCCAATTGACAGAGCTCGCCGGGGAGCTGTTTTTT
NA TRBJ1-4 TRBV7-9 TRBD1 CASSIRTGGEKLFF TGTGCCAGCAGCATTCGGACAGGGGGCGAAAAACTGTTTTTT
once TRBJ2-5 TRBV10-3 NA CAISESRERSQETQYF TGTGCCATCAGTGAGTCGAGGGAGCGGAGTCAAGAGACCCAGTACTTC
NA TRBJ1-1 TRBV5-1 NA CASSLVAGQKNTEAFF TGCGCCAGCAGCTTGGTAGCAGGACAGAAGAACACTGAAGCTTTCTTT
NA TRBJ1-6 TRBV5-6 NA CASSRYRERMNSPLHF TGTGCCAGCAGCCGCTACAGGGAGCGAATGAATTCACCCCTCCACTTT
NA TRBJ2-2 TRBV7-9 NA CASLWVQQLNTGELFF TGTGCCAGCCTATGGGTTCAACAGTTGAACACCGGGGAGCTGTTTTTT
NA TRBJ2-5 TRBV2 NA CASGGQFQETQYF TGTGCCAGCGGTGGACAATTTCAAGAGACCCAGTACTTC
NA TRBJ1-2 TRBV19 NA CASSISPGLGYTF TGTGCCAGTAGTATATCGCCGGGGTTGGGCTACACCTTC
few TRBJ2-1 TRBV5-4 TRBD2 CASSPGGSSSYNEQFF TGTGCCAGCAGCCCGGGGGGGAGCTCCTCCTACAATGAGCAGTTCTTC
NA TRBJ2-7 TRBV18 NA CASSPWGTSSYEQYF TGTGCCAGCTCACCATGGGGCACGAGCTCCTACGAGCAGTACTTC
NA TRBJ1-1 TRBV5-6 NA CASSFGEDTEAFF TGTGCCAGCAGCTTTGGGGAGGACACTGAAGCTTTCTTT
NA TRBJ2-2 TRBV4-1 NA CASSQESGTGELFF TGCGCCAGCAGCCAAGAGTCCGGCACCGGGGAGCTGTTTTTT
once TRBJ1-2 TRBV5-6 TRBD1 CASSWDRGNYGYTF TGTGCCAGCAGCTGGGACAGGGGAAACTATGGCTACACCTTC
NA TRBJ1-1 TRBV4-2 NA CASSQVGTMNTEAFF TGTGCCAGCAGCCAAGTCGGGACAATGAACACTGAAGCTTTCTTT
once TRBJ2-5 TRBV11-3 TRBD1 CASSNRDRGTETQYF TGTGCCAGCAGTAACCGGGACAGGGGAACGGAGACCCAGTACTTC
NA TRBJ1-4 TRBV7-9 TRBD1 CASSLGQGINEKLFF TGTGCCAGCAGCTTGGGACAGGGGATTAATGAAAAACTGTTTTTT
few TRBJ2-1 TRBV5-4 TRBD2 CASSLGTGGNYNEQFF TGTGCCAGCAGCTTGGGAACGGGGGGGAATTACAATGAGCAGTTCTTC
NA TRBJ2-7 TRBV5-1 NA CASSLGTAGSYEQYF TGCGCCAGCAGCTTGGGGACGGCGGGCTCCTACGAGCAGTACTTC
NA TRBJ2-1 TRBV13 TRBD2 CASSDRPLAGGLDEQFF TGTGCCAGCAGCGACAGGCCACTAGCGGGGGGGTTAGATGAGCAGTTCTTC
NA TRBJ1-2 TRBV27 NA CASSSLQAGVGYTF TGTGCCAGCAGTTCCCTCCAGGCAGGCGTTGGCTACACCTTC
few TRBJ2-7 TRBV5-1 NA CASSYGQSSYEQYF TGCGCCAGCAGCTACGGACAGAGCTCCTACGAGCAGTACTTC
NA TRBJ1-1 TRBV30 NA CAWSFGRDTEAFF TGTGCCTGGAGTTTCGGTCGGGACACTGAAGCTTTCTTT
NA TRBJ1-2 TRBV7-8 NA CASSLGRDIYGYTF TGTGCCAGCAGCTTAGGACGGGATATCTATGGCTACACCTTC
NA TRBJ2-2 TRBV5-1 TRBD2 CASSLDSGGAPGELFF TGCGCCAGCAGCTTGGATAGCGGGGGGGCTCCCGGGGAGCTGTTTTTT
NA TRBJ1-1 TRBV6-5 NA CASSYSAVTEAFF TGTGCCAGCAGTTACTCTGCGGTCACTGAAGCTTTCTTT
few TRBJ2-1 TRBV30 NA CAWTRASTYNEQFF TGTGCCTGGACAAGGGCTAGCACCTACAATGAGCAGTTCTTC
NA TRBJ2-3 TRBV27 TRBD2 CASSSASGSSTDTQYF TGTGCCAGCAGTTCTGCTAGCGGGAGTAGCACAGATACGCAGTATTTT